Listed here are 29 T cell receptor beta chains from one sample, sequenced in a study of cytotoxic CD8 clonotypes in ibrutinib-treated CLL. Using immunoSEQ multiplex PCR, the repertoire was profiled, and TCRdb retains in-frame clones only, with some absent. The sample has fewer than 400,000 clones, 67% seen once. Sequencing used PBMCs, obtained after 36 months of ibrutinib treatment. These receptors were taken from a human donor with chronic lymphocytic leukemia.

This chain uses TRBV6-1 with TRBJ1-2; TRBD1 matches at 8 bases. V lost 6 bases and J lost 4; bases outside the gene matches: 4. The germline CDR1 and CDR2 sequences are MNHNS and SASEGT. This CDR3 is 13 amino acids long. CDR3 in DNA: TGTGCCAGCAGCCCCGGGACAGGCTATGGCTACACCTTC. Translating gives CASSPGTGYGYTF.

The chain carries TRBV15 and TRBJ2-3; D may match TRBD1 or TRBD2 (5 bases each). The CDR3 has 16 residues. Germline V CDR1 and CDR2: LNHNV, YYDKDF (reference sequence). Trimming stripped 0 bases from V and 3 bases from J, with 13 bases between. This CDR3 reads CATSRDGGSRTDTQYF. The CDR3 region has the DNA TGTGCCACCAGCAGAGATGGGGGATCCCGGACAGATACGCAGTATTTT. The entire variable domain, with the rest obtained from reference TRBV15 and TRBJ2-3, is as follows: DAMVIQNPRYQVTQFGKPVTLSCSQTLNHNVMYWYQQKSSQAPKLLFHYYDKDFNNEADTPDNFQSRRPNTSFCFLDIRSPGLGDTAMYLCATSRDGGSRTDTQYFGPGTRLTVL.

This chain connects TRBV14 to TRBJ2-3; 13 bases map to TRBD2. The ends lost 1 base at V and 6 bases at J; junction bases unmatched: 7. The germline CDR1 and CDR2 sequences are SGHDN and FVKESK. The CDR3 runs to 17 residues. The CDR3 nucleotides are TGTGCCAGCAGCCAAGTGAGGCCGGGACTAGCGGGGGATACGCAGTATTTT. This translates into CASSQVRPGLAGDTQYF.

The genes are TRBV25-1 and TRBJ2-3, with 12 bases aligning to TRBD2. Germline CDR1 reads MGHDK; CDR2 reads SYGVNS. The CDR3 has 17 residues. V shed 2 bases and J 3 bases; nucleotides not matched to a gene: 6. In DNA form, the CDR3 reads TGTGCCAGCAGTGAACCCCGACTAGCGGGGGTTACAGATACGCAGTATTTT. Translating gives CASSEPRLAGVTDTQYF.

V usage is TRBV9 and J usage is TRBJ2-3; D is unclear. V shed 0 bases and J shed 1 base, with 6 bases lying between them. CDR1 is SGDLS and CDR2 is YYNGEE in the germline V gene. The CDR3 loop spans 14 amino acids. This chain's CDR3 is CASSVEAGTDTQYF. CDR3 DNA: TGTGCCAGCAGCGTAGAAGCAGGCACAGATACGCAGTATTTT.

V and J are TRBV6-5 and TRBJ1-1; D is undetermined. CDR1 is MNHEY, CDR2 SVGAGI, per germline. Trimming stripped 2 bases from V and 11 bases from J, with 18 bases between. The CDR3 length is 14 residues. The CDR3 loop is CASSYSPAEPEAFF. For the CDR3, the DNA is TGTGCCAGCAGTTACAGTCCGGCGGAGCCGGAGGCTTTCTTT.

The CDR3 nucleotides are TGTGCCAGCAGCTACAGGGGGCGCGGGGACACCGGGGAGCTGTTTTTT. Translated: CASSYRGRGDTGELFF. This chain connects TRBV5-5 to TRBJ2-2; 9 positions match TRBD1. The CDR3 contains 16 residues. The germline CDR1 and CDR2 sequences are SGHKS and YYEKEE (reference sequence). J gave up 3 bases and V 3 bases, and 6 bases lay outside the gene matches.

The gene calls are TRBV29-1 and TRBJ2-7; D call uncertain. CDR3 length: 12 amino acids. V was clipped by 4 bases and J by 0 bases, with 7 bases between them. Germline loops: CDR1 SQVTM, CDR2 ANQGSEA. Here the CDR3 DNA reads TGCAGCGTTGTGGACCACTCCTACGAGCAGTACTTC. Its protein is CSVVDHSYEQYF.

The chain couples TRBV19 to TRBJ1-1; a possible D gene is TRBD1 (6 bases). V dropped 6 bases and J dropped 5 bases, with 16 bases sitting between them. CDR3 length: 14 residues. Germline V CDR1 and CDR2: LNHDA, SQIVND (reference sequence). The CDR3 region is CASSPDSPGTEAFF. CDR3 DNA: TGTGCCAGTAGCCCGGACAGTCCCGGGACTGAAGCTTTCTTT.

V and J are TRBV10-3 and TRBJ2-7; a weak D match, TRBD2 (5 bases). V was cut by 4 bases and J by 2 bases, with 9 bases left in between. From germline, CDR1 is ENHRY and CDR2 SYGVKD. The CDR3 consists of 13 residues. CDR3 residues: CAISGEGTYEQYF. In DNA form, the CDR3 reads TGTGCCATCAGTGGTGAGGGAACCTACGAGCAGTACTTC.

This chain joins TRBV6-1 and TRBJ2-7, with D hard to call. CDR1 is MNHNS and CDR2 is SASEGT in the germline V gene. Trimming stripped 6 bases from V and 6 bases from J, with 21 bases between. The length of the CDR3 is 15 residues. CDR3 protein: CASRRTSGSPLEQYF. The DNA for the CDR3 is TGTGCCAGCAGACGCACTTCAGGTTCCCCCCTCGAGCAGTACTTC.

This chain joins TRBV19 and TRBJ2-1; 7 bases are shared with TRBD1. CDR3 length: 14 amino acids. V lost 4 bases to trimming and J lost 8 bases; unmatched junction nucleotides: 8. CDR1 is LNHDA, CDR2 SQIVND, per germline (reference sequence). The CDR3 sequence is CASSTRRDRDEQFF. The DNA of the CDR3 is TGTGCCAGTAGTACCCGACGCGACAGGGATGAGCAGTTCTTC.

The chain carries TRBV29-1 and TRBJ1-3; D not resolved. In germline, CDR1 is SQVTM, CDR2 ANQGSEA. V lost 6 bases, J lost 7 bases, and 13 bases lay in between. This CDR3 has 12 amino acids. Here the CDR3 reads CSVAANANTIYF. CDR3 DNA sequence: TGCAGCGTCGCGGCCAACGCGAACACCATATATTTT.

V usage is TRBV7-9 and J usage is TRBJ2-5; TRBD2 aligns across 11 bases. V shed 8 bases, J shed 3 bases, and the junction held 2 bases outside the gene matches. The CDR3 covers 13 residues. Germline values: CDR1 SEHNR, CDR2 FQNEAQ (reference sequence). The CDR3 DNA sequence: TGTGCCAGCCCGGGACTAGCGGAAGAGACCCAGTACTTC. Translation: CASPGLAEETQYF.

The rearrangement uses TRBV29-1 and TRBJ1-2; no firm D call. The V end lost 1 base, the J end lost 4 bases, and 4 bases lay between the germline ends. Germline values: CDR1 SQVTM, CDR2 ANQGSEA. The CDR3 contains 11 residues. CDR3 DNA: TGCAGCGTTGAAGCACGCTATGGCTACACCTTC. Protein: CSVEARYGYTF.

In this sample, this clone turned up once. The gene calls are TRBV6-5 and TRBJ1-2; D remains ambiguous. Trimming stripped 2 bases from V and 7 bases from J, with 14 bases between. From germline, CDR1 is MNHEY and CDR2 SVGAGI. The CDR3 runs 14 residues. The CDR3 region has the DNA TGTGCCAGCAGTTACGCGATAGCAGTTGGTGGCTACACCTTC. Amino acids: CASSYAIAVGGYTF.

This clone was detected only a few times. The rearrangement uses TRBV11-2 and TRBJ2-3; D gene uncertain. The V and J ends lost 1 base and 0 bases respectively, with 8 bases between them. There are 15 residues in the CDR3. Per the germline V gene, CDR1 is SGHAT and CDR2 is FQNNGV. CDR3 nucleotides: TGTGCCAGCAGCTTAGGTGGCGGAAGCACAGATACGCAGTATTTT. This sequence encodes CASSLGGGSTDTQYF.

This clone was detected only a few times. This chain connects TRBV7-2 to TRBJ1-3, with D possibly TRBD1 on 5 matching bases. The CDR3 totals 14 residues. Trimming removed 4 bases from V and 2 bases from J, with 9 bases in between. CDR1 and CDR2 from the germline V gene are SGHTA and FQGNSA. The CDR3 is CASSSGSAGNTIYF. DNA of the CDR3: TGTGCCAGCAGCTCAGGGTCAGCTGGAAACACCATATATTTT.

The genes are TRBV19 and TRBJ1-5, with no clear D. The CDR3 contains 16 residues. The V and J ends lost 5 bases and 4 bases respectively, with 18 bases between them. CDR1 LNHDA and CDR2 SQIVND come from the germline V gene (reference sequence). The CDR3 DNA follows: TGTGCCAGTAGTCTCCGTGGAGGGTGGAGAAATCAGCCCCAGCATTTT. The encoded protein is CASSLRGGWRNQPQHF.

This chain uses TRBV6-1 with TRBJ2-5; 10 positions agree with TRBD2. The CDR3 loop spans 17 amino acids. V was clipped by 1 base and J by 4 bases; unmatched bases: 9. Germline V gene lookup returns CDR1 MNHNS and CDR2 SASEGT. The CDR3 bases are TGTGCCAGCAGTGAAGGAAGGCTAGCGGGGGCCCGAGAGACCCAGTACTTC. The encoded protein is CASSEGRLAGARETQYF.

V gene TRBV7-6 combines with J gene TRBJ2-7; 7 bases are a match to TRBD2. In germline, CDR1 is SGHVS, CDR2 FNYEAQ. V shed 5 bases, J shed 3 bases, and the junction held 4 bases outside the gene matches. This CDR3 is built from 13 residues. The CDR3 loop reads CASSLGRGYEQYF. CDR3 nucleotides: TGTGCCAGCAGCCTGGGGAGGGGCTACGAGCAGTACTTC.

Comments on this clone: Sequence at one end of the junction differs from germline and may be a read error. The chain has TRBV4-1 and TRBJ2-7, with a tentative D call TRBD1 (6 bases). CDR1 MGHRA and CDR2 YSYEKL come from the germline V gene. CDR3 length equals 14 residues. The CDR3 reads CASSQEWTVWEQYF. The CDR3 coding sequence is TGTGCCAGCAGCCAAGAATGGACAGTCTGGGAGCAGTACTTC.

The chain recombines TRBV6-6 with TRBJ1-4; the D gene is possibly TRBD1 (5 bases). This CDR3 region has 15 residues. V lost 4 bases to trimming and J lost 5 bases, with 14 bases between them. Germline CDR1 reads MNHNY; CDR2 reads SVGAGI (reference sequence). Here the CDR3 reads CASSSPGLENEKLFF. The CDR3 nucleotides are TGTGCCAGCAGTTCGCCGGGACTGGAGAATGAAAAACTGTTTTTT.

The chain is built from TRBV5-6 and TRBJ2-2, with TRBD1 matching over 8 bases. The germline V gene has CDR1 SGHDT and CDR2 YYEEEE. CDR3 length equals 16 residues. The trim removed 3 bases at V and 4 bases at J, leaving 8 bases unmatched. Here the CDR3 DNA reads TGTGCCAGCAGCTCTCTGGACAGGGCAGGCACCGGGGAGCTGTTTTTT. Its protein is CASSSLDRAGTGELFF.

The rearrangement links TRBV7-2 to TRBJ1-2; perhaps TRBD1 as D (5 bases). V gave up 1 base and J gave up 4 bases, with 13 bases separating them. The germline V gene encodes CDR1 SGHTA and CDR2 FQGNSA. This CDR3 region has 15 residues. The CDR3 DNA sequence: TGTGCCAGCAGCTTAGGGGCAGGGTGGGGCTATGGCTACACCTTC. This translates into CASSLGAGWGYGYTF.

The CDR3 loop reads CASTGQGVYSPLHF. The DNA of the CDR3 is TGTGCCAGTACGGGACAGGGGGTTTATTCACCCCTCCACTTT. This chain links TRBV6-1 with TRBJ1-6; TRBD1 matches 11 bases. V lost 9 bases and J lost 8; bases outside the gene matches: 6. Germline CDR1 and CDR2: MNHNS and SASEGT. The CDR3 extends over 14 amino acids.

This chain uses TRBV28 with TRBJ1-2; the D is unclear. Looked up from germline, CDR1 is MDHEN and CDR2 is SYDVKM. V was shortened by 2 bases and J by 5 bases, with 15 bases between the two germline ends. The length of the CDR3 is 15 residues. The CDR3 is CASSLTVRPNYGYTF. CDR3 DNA sequence: TGTGCCAGCAGTTTAACAGTACGCCCCAATTATGGCTACACCTTC.

In the case of this clone: This CDR3 is also generated by other DNA sequences in the sample. V gene TRBV27 combines with J gene TRBJ1-5; 7 nucleotides align to TRBD1. With V trimmed by 6 bases and J by 4 bases, 3 bases remained unmatched. This CDR3 comprises 13 residues. Germline CDR1 MNHEY, CDR2 SMNVEV (reference sequence). The CDR3 DNA reads TGTGCCAGCAGCCCCAGGGGGAATCAGCCCCAGCATTTT. As protein: CASSPRGNQPQHF.

The J gene is TRBJ1-1, the V gene TRBV28, with D perhaps TRBD1 (5 bases). V dropped 7 bases and J dropped 3 bases, with 18 bases sitting between them. Germline assignment: CDR1 MDHEN and CDR2 SYDVKM. This CDR3 is 15 amino acids long. The DNA for the CDR3 is TGTGCCAGCATCCCTCGGGGGGGAAAACACACTGAAGCTTTCTTT. Its protein is CASIPRGGKHTEAFF.